A selection of T cell receptor beta chains follows, all from one sample in a study of CD8 T cells in Susac syndrome. TCRdb called the immunoSEQ multiplex PCR reads again in MiXCR, with one record for every CDR3 protein. The table lists about 73,000 distinct CDR3 sequences, about 95% of them singletons, with roughly 0.39% in the top ten. The sequencing sample was made of CD8+ T cells from PBMCs. The receptors originated from a human donor with multiple sclerosis. Both conserved end residues are part of each CDR3. The D gene is left open where the match is weak. Clone size is not always given. Where it is, it says once, few, many or a class for expanded clones.

clone size	V gene	D gene	J gene	CDR3 protein	CDR3 DNA
once	TRBV12-5	NA	TRBJ2-7	CASGPYREGYEQYF	TGTGCTAGTGGTCCGTACAGGGAGGGCTACGAGCAGTACTTC
once	TRBV30	TRBD2	TRBJ2-3	CAWSISGRTDTQYF	TGTGCCTGGAGTATAAGCGGGAGGACAGATACGCAGTATTTT
NA	TRBV6-5	TRBD1	TRBJ1-2	CASSYGTGTGYTF	TGTGCCAGCAGTTACGGGACAGGGACCGGCTACACCTTC
NA	TRBV12-3/TRBV12-4	TRBD2	TRBJ2-7	CASSPRQSGRGFEQYF	TGTGCCAGCAGTCCCCGGCAGAGCGGGAGGGGGTTCGAGCAGTACTTC
NA	TRBV9	NA	TRBJ2-6	CASSPTGAVASGANVLTF	TGTGCCAGCAGCCCTACCGGGGCAGTTGCCTCTGGGGCCAACGTCCTGACTTTC
NA	TRBV27	NA	TRBJ1-1	CASSFTGLRTEAFF	TGTGCCAGCAGTTTCACGGGCTTGCGCACTGAAGCTTTCTTT
NA	TRBV25-1	NA	TRBJ2-7	CASSELGQPYEQYF	TGTGCCAGCAGTGAATTAGGGCAACCCTACGAGCAGTACTTC
NA	TRBV9	TRBD1	TRBJ1-2	CASSAYGTGQGYTF	TGTGCCAGCAGCGCATATGGGACAGGGCAAGGCTACACCTTC
NA	TRBV28	NA	TRBJ1-2	CASSPRTRYGYTF	TGTGCCAGCAGTCCCAGAACCCGCTATGGCTACACCTTC
NA	TRBV5-6	TRBD2	TRBJ2-2	CASSWVEAGENPGELFF	TGTGCCAGCAGCTGGGTTGAGGCGGGAGAGAATCCCGGGGAGCTGTTTTTT
NA	TRBV7-9	NA	TRBJ1-2	CASSYTTPGRYGYTF	TGTGCCAGCAGCTACACCACCCCCGGGCGCTATGGCTACACCTTC
once	TRBV27	NA	TRBJ2-7	CASSGLGGHEQYF	TGTGCCAGCAGTGGCCTGGGGGGGCACGAGCAGTACTTC
once	TRBV30	NA	TRBJ2-7	CAWTNTRGRYEQYF	TGTGCCTGGACTAACACTCGGGGCAGATACGAGCAGTACTTC
NA	TRBV29-1	TRBD1	TRBJ2-3	CSVRTGDDTQYF	TGCAGCGTCCGGACAGGGGACGATACGCAGTATTTT
NA	TRBV3-1	NA	TRBJ1-2	CASSYRTANYGYTF	TGTGCCAGCAGCTACCGGACCGCTAACTATGGCTACACCTTC
NA	TRBV30	TRBD2	TRBJ2-5	CAWSVRGEGIYSRTQYF	TGTGCCTGGAGTGTACGCGGGGAGGGAATCTACTCTAGAACCCAGTACTTC
NA	TRBV19	TRBD2	TRBJ2-2	CASSKLAGTGELFF	TGTGCCAGTAGTAAACTAGCGGGAACCGGGGAGCTGTTTTTT
few	TRBV29-1	TRBD1	TRBJ2-7	CSVEGTGDYEQYF	TGCAGCGTTGAGGGGACAGGTGACTACGAGCAGTACTTC
NA	TRBV20-1	NA	TRBJ2-7	CSARGTLRWNEQYF	TGCAGTGCTAGGGGGACCCTCCGGTGGAACGAGCAGTACTTC
NA	TRBV5-6	TRBD1	TRBJ2-5	CASSRRDRGLQETQYF	TGTGCCAGCAGCCGCCGGGACAGGGGGCTCCAAGAGACCCAGTACTTC
NA	TRBV14	TRBD1	TRBJ2-7	CASSQEGQGLFSYEQYF	TGTGCCAGCAGTCAGGAGGGACAGGGACTTTTCTCCTACGAGCAGTACTTC
once	TRBV27	NA	TRBJ1-1	CASSSGTPEAFF	TGTGCCAGCAGTTCGGGCACCCCTGAAGCTTTCTTT
NA	TRBV4-2	TRBD2	TRBJ2-1	CASSQETSGNNEQFF	TGTGCCAGCAGCCAAGAAACTAGCGGAAACAATGAGCAGTTCTTC
NA	TRBV7-9	TRBD1	TRBJ1-3	CASSFSTGMVANTIYF	TGTGCCAGCAGCTTCTCGACAGGGATGGTAGCTAACACCATATATTTT
NA	TRBV12-3/TRBV12-4	TRBD2	TRBJ2-5	CASSLVLGGSQETQYF	TGTGCCAGCAGTTTAGTCCTGGGCGGGAGCCAAGAGACCCAGTACTTC
NA	TRBV7-9	NA	TRBJ2-2	CASSPLGRYTGELFF	TGTGCCAGCAGCCCGCTTGGCCGTTACACCGGGGAGCTGTTTTTT
NA	TRBV5-1	NA	TRBJ2-5	CASSLQDSQETQYF	TGCGCCAGCAGCTTACAGGACAGCCAAGAGACCCAGTACTTC
NA	TRBV7-6	TRBD2	TRBJ2-3	CASSFSGRTDTQYF	TGTGCCAGCAGCTTTAGCGGGAGGACAGATACGCAGTATTTT
NA	TRBV7-9	TRBD1	TRBJ2-7	CASSLDRGLAYEQYF	TGTGCCAGCAGTTTGGACAGGGGGCTGGCCTACGAGCAGTACTTC
NA	TRBV6-2/TRBV6-3	NA	TRBJ2-7	CASSYRDFTYEQYF	TGTGCCAGCAGCTACCGGGACTTTACCTACGAGCAGTACTTC
NA	TRBV7-9	NA	TRBJ2-5	CASSLMGGETQYF	TGTGCCAGCAGCTTGATGGGAGGAGAGACCCAGTACTTC
NA	TRBV7-6	TRBD1	TRBJ1-1	CASSLTGEVDTEAFF	TGTGCCAGCAGCTTGACAGGGGAAGTGGACACTGAAGCTTTCTTT
NA	TRBV30	NA	TRBJ2-1	CAWSQGYNEQFF	TGTGCCTGGAGCCAGGGGTACAATGAGCAGTTCTTC
NA	TRBV7-3	NA	TRBJ2-5	CASSPRVGQQETQYF	TGTGCCAGCAGCCCGAGAGTCGGACAACAAGAGACCCAGTACTTC
NA	TRBV4-3	NA	TRBJ2-2	CASSQALLGYDTGELFF	TGCGCCAGCAGCCAAGCCCTCCTAGGGTACGACACCGGGGAGCTGTTTTTT
once	TRBV7-6	NA	TRBJ2-2	CASSPGSLENTGELFF	TGTGCCAGCAGCCCCGGAAGCCTCGAGAACACCGGGGAGCTGTTTTTT
NA	TRBV28	NA	TRBJ2-7	CASSPLGSRYEQYF	TGTGCCAGCAGTCCTCTAGGGTCCCGCTACGAGCAGTACTTC
NA	TRBV6-2/TRBV6-3	TRBD2	TRBJ2-1	CASSSQRGKSSYNEQFF	TGTGCCAGCAGTTCTCAGCGGGGGAAGAGCTCCTACAATGAGCAGTTCTTC
NA	TRBV29-1	TRBD1	TRBJ1-2	CSVEDLDRARGPYGYTF	TGCAGCGTTGAAGATCTTGACAGGGCACGGGGGCCCTATGGCTACACCTTC
NA	TRBV20-1	NA	TRBJ2-1	CSARGSGPGMNEQFF	TGCAGTGCTAGAGGCTCTGGGCCCGGGATGAATGAGCAGTTCTTC
NA	TRBV7-3	NA	TRBJ1-1	CASSLGGKLTEAFF	TGTGCCAGCAGCTTAGGGGGGAAGCTCACTGAAGCTTTCTTT
once	TRBV11-2	TRBD1	TRBJ1-1	CASSPDPRDRGEAFF	TGTGCCAGCAGCCCGGATCCCAGGGACAGGGGTGAAGCTTTCTTT
NA	TRBV6-1	NA	TRBJ2-7	CASGHEQYF	TGTGCCAGCGGCCACGAGCAGTACTTC
NA	TRBV29-1	NA	TRBJ2-6	CSVGASGANVLTF	TGCAGCGTTGGGGCATCCGGGGCCAACGTCCTGACTTTC
NA	TRBV3-1	TRBD1	TRBJ1-1	CASSARVQGLNTEAFF	TGTGCCAGCAGCGCCCGGGTACAGGGGCTGAACACTGAAGCTTTCTTT
NA	TRBV11-2	TRBD2	TRBJ2-2	CASSLVREVTGELFF	TGTGCCAGCAGCTTAGTGCGGGAGGTTACCGGGGAGCTGTTTTTT
NA	TRBV12-3/TRBV12-4	NA	TRBJ1-2	CASSPRGSGGYTF	TGTGCCAGCAGTCCTAGGGGGTCCGGTGGCTACACCTTC
NA	TRBV3-1	NA	TRBJ2-7	CASSQLSSVREYEQYF	TGTGCCAGCAGCCAACTTTCTAGCGTCCGGGAGTACGAGCAGTACTTC
NA	TRBV5-4	NA	TRBJ2-3	CASSLSPQGTQYF	TGTGCCAGCAGCTTGTCCCCCCAGGGTACGCAGTATTTT
NA	TRBV30	TRBD1	TRBJ2-3	CAWPSRTGGDTDTQYF	TGTGCCTGGCCCTCTCGGACAGGGGGGGACACAGATACGCAGTATTTT
NA	TRBV6-5	NA	TRBJ2-5	CASSSREQETQYF	TGTGCCAGCAGCTCGAGGGAACAAGAGACCCAGTACTTC
NA	TRBV19	NA	TRBJ2-5	CASSIGGRDKETQYF	TGTGCCAGTAGTATCGGGGGACGGGATAAAGAGACCCAGTACTTC
once	TRBV2	NA	TRBJ1-1	CAGGLNTEAFF	TGTGCCGGGGGCCTCAACACTGAAGCTTTCTTT
NA	TRBV3-1	TRBD2	TRBJ2-1	CASSQGLAGDDEQFF	TGTGCCAGCAGCCAAGGTTTAGCGGGAGATGATGAGCAGTTCTTC